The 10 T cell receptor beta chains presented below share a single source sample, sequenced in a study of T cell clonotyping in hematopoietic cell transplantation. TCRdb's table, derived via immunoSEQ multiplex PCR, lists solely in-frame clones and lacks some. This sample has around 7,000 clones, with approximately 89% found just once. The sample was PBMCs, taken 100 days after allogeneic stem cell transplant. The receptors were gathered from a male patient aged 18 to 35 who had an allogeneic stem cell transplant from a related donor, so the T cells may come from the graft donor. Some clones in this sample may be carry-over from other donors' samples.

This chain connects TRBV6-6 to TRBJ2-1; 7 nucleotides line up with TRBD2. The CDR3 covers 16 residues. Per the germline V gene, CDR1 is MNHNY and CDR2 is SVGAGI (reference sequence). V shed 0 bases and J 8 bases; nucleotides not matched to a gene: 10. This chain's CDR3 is CASSYSRPAGKDEQFF. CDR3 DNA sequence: TGTGCCAGCAGTTACTCGAGGCCAGCGGGAAAGGATGAGCAGTTCTTC.

CDR3 loop: CASNSRAPKNIQYF. The DNA of the CDR3 is TGTGCCAGCAACAGCAGGGCACCCAAAAACATTCAGTACTTC. This chain uses TRBV6-1 with TRBJ2-4; tentative D call: TRBD1 (5 bases). The CDR3 totals 14 residues. The germline V and J ends were trimmed by 7 bases and 2 bases, with 12 bases remaining between them. The germline V gene has CDR1 MNHNS and CDR2 SASEGT.

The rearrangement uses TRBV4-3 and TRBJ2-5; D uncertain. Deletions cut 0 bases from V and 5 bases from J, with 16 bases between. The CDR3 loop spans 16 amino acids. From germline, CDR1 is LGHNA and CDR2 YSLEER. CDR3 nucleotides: TGCGCCAGCAGCCAAGATTTGGGCACTTACTGGGAGACCCAGTACTTC. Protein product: CASSQDLGTYWETQYF.

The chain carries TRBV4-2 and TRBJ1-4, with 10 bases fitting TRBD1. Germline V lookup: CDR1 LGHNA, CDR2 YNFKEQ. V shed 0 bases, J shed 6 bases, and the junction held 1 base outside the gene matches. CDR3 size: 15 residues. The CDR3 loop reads CASSQEGQGHEKLFF. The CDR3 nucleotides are TGTGCCAGCAGCCAAGAGGGACAGGGGCATGAAAAACTGTTTTTT.

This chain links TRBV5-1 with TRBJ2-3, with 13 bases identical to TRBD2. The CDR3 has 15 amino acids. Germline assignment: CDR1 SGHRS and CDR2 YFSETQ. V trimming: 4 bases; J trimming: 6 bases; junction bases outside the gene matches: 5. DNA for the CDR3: TGCGCCAGCAGCAACGGACTAGCGGGAGTTGATACGCAGTATTTT. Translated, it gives CASSNGLAGVDTQYF.

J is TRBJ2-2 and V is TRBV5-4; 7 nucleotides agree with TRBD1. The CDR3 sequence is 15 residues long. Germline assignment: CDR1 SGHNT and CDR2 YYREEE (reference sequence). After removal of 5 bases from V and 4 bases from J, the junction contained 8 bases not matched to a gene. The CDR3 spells CASSSPGQSTGELFF. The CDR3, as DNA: TGTGCCAGCAGTTCGCCGGGACAGAGCACCGGGGAGCTGTTTTTT. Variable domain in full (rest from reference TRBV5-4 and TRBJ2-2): ETGVTQSPTHLIKTRGQQVTLRCSSQSGHNTVSWYQQALGQGPQFIFQYYREEENGRGNFPPRFSGLQFPNYSSELNVNALELDDSALYLCASSSPGQSTGELFFGEGSRLTVL.

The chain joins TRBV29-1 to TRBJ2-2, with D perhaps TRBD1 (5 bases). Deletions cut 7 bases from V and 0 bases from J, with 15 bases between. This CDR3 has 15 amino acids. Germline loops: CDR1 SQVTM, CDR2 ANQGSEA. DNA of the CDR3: TGCAGCGCGGAGACAGATGTGGCGAACACCGGGGAGCTGTTTTTT. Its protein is CSAETDVANTGELFF.

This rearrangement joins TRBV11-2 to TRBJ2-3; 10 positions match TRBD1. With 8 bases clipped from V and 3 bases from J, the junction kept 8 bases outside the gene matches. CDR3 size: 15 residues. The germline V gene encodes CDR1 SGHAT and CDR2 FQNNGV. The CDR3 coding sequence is TGTGCCAGCGGGTCGGGACAGGGGTCGACAGATACGCAGTATTTT. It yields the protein CASGSGQGSTDTQYF.

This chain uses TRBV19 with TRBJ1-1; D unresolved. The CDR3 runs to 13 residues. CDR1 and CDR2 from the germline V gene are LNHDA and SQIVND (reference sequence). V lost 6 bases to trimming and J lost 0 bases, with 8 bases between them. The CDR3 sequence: CASRTLLNTEAFF. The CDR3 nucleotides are TGTGCCAGTAGAACACTTTTGAACACTGAAGCTTTCTTT. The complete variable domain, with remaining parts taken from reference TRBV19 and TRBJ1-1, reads DGGITQSPKYLFRKEGQNVTLSCEQNLNHDAMYWYRQDPGQGLRLIYYSQIVNDFQKGDIAEGYSVSREKKESFPLTVTSAQKNPTAFYLCASRTLLNTEAFFGQGTRLTVV.

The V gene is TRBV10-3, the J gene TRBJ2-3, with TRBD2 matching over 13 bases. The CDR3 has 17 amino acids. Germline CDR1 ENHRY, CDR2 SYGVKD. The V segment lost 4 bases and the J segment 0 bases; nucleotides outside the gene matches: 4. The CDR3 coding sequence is TGTGCCATCAGTGGACTAGCGGGAGGCTTTAGCACAGATACGCAGTATTTT. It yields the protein CAISGLAGGFSTDTQYF.